This T cell receptor (beta chain) is drawn from a study of control samples from healthy donors and cancer patients. Repertoires were generated with immunoSEQ multiplex PCR, while TCRdb's copy carries only in-frame clones and drops some. The sample lists 50,000 to 65,000 clones; approximately 90% were seen once. CDR3 length: 14 residues. Trimming took off 0 bases at V and 10 bases at J, with 13 bases between the two ends. Germline V CDR1 and CDR2: LNHNV, YYDKDF (reference sequence). This clone was observed a single time. The sequence was obtained from a man in his thirties or forties with colorectal cancer. The chain combines TRBV15 with TRBJ2-1; a possible D gene is TRBD1 (6 bases). The sequenced sample was PBMCs. The CDR3 region is CATSRDPTGLEQFF. The CDR3 nucleotides are TGTGCCACCAGCAGAGACCCGACAGGACTCGAGCAGTTCTTC.